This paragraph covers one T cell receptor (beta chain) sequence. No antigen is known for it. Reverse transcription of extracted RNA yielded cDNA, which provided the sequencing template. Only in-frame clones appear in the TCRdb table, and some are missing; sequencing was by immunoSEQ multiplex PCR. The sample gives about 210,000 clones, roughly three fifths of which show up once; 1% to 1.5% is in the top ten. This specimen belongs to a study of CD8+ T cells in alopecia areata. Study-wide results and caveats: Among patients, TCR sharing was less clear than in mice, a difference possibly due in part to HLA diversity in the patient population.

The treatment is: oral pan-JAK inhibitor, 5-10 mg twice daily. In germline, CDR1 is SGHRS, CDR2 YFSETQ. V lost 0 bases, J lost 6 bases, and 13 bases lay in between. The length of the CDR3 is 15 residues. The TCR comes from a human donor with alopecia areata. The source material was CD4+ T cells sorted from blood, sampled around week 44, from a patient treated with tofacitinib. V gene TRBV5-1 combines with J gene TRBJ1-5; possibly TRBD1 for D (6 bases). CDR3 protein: CASSLDGGRGQPQHF. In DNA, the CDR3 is TGCGCCAGCAGCTTGGACGGGGGCAGGGGTCAGCCCCAGCATTTT.